Listed here are 17 T cell receptor beta chains from one sample, sequenced in a study of T-cell reconstitution after alpha-beta-depleted transplantation in children. Researchers prepared the TCRbeta library using unique molecular identifiers, the study reports. MiXCR was run by TCRdb on the PCR reads, yielding one entry per CDR3 protein. Of 80,000 or so distinct CDR3 sequences listed, 13% to 15% were seen once; the top ten hold 25% to 30%. The source was PBMCs, mostly from graft donor cells, collected 180 days after TCRalphabeta/CD19-depleted stem cell transplant. These receptors were collected from a male patient aged 2-9 years who had a stem cell transplant for acute lymphoblastic leukemia, so the T cells may come from the graft donor.

Worth noting for this clonotype: The CDR3 ends on some other residue instead of the conserved phenylalanine or tryptophan, so this is likely a read error. The gene calls are TRBV7-2 and TRBJ2-3; D tentatively fits TRBD1 or TRBD2 (6 bases each). V lost 0 bases and J 1 base, leaving 8 bases between the germline ends. In germline, CDR1 is SGHTA, CDR2 FQGNSA. The CDR3 is 15 residues long. The CDR3 nucleotides are TGTGCCAGCAGCTTAGCGGGGGGCCGCACAGATACGCAGTATCTT. Translation gives CASSLAGGRTDTQYL.

This clonotype was found a few times. V gene TRBV12-3 or TRBV12-4 combines with J gene TRBJ1-2, with D uncertain. The V end was cut by 1 base, the J end by 8 bases, with 17 bases between. The CDR3 totals 15 residues. In DNA form, the CDR3 reads TGTGCCAGCAGTTTAGGTGGCGGGCCTCGGGCCGGCTACACCTTC. Amino acids: CASSLGGGPRAGYTF.

The table lists this clonotype with a few counts. The chain uses TRBV12-3 or TRBV12-4 and TRBJ1-3; no definite D call. Trimming pared 5 bases from V and 4 bases from J, leaving 9 bases between. This CDR3 is 13 amino acids long. The CDR3 spells CASSARGGNTIYF. CDR3 in DNA: TGTGCCAGCAGTGCCCGGGGAGGAAACACCATATATTTT.

This clonotype was counted at least ten times. This chain uses TRBV12-3 or TRBV12-4 with TRBJ2-3; 10 nucleotides match TRBD2. Losses at the gene ends were 6 bases for V and 6 bases for J; bases not matched to a gene: 6. This CDR3 is 14 amino acids long. The CDR3 DNA reads as TGTGCCAGCAGGTCTAGCGGGAGAGGTGATACGCAGTATTTT. Its protein is CASRSSGRGDTQYF.

This clonotype turned up a few times. The rearrangement uses TRBV7-6 and TRBJ1-1; 10 bases match TRBD1. The CDR3 spans 16 residues. The ends lost 5 bases at V and 3 bases at J; junction bases unmatched: 9. Germline lookup yields CDR1 SGHVS and CDR2 FNYEAQ. CDR3: CASSPGTGVLHTEAFF. CDR3 bases: TGTGCCAGCAGCCCAGGGACAGGGGTCCTCCACACTGAAGCTTTCTTT. The entire variable domain, with the rest obtained from reference TRBV7-6 and TRBJ1-1, is as follows: GAGVSQSPRYKVTKRGQDVALRCDPISGHVSLYWYRQALGQGPEFLTYFNYEAQQDKSGLPNDRFSAERPEGSISTLTIQRTEQRDSAMYRCASSPGTGVLHTEAFFGQGTRLTVV.

The sample holds many counts of this clonotype. The V gene is TRBV6-1, the J gene TRBJ1-4; D uncertain. This CDR3 has 16 residues. CDR1 MNHNS and CDR2 SASEGT come from the germline V gene. Trimming pared 6 bases from V and 0 bases from J, leaving 14 bases between. Written as DNA, the CDR3 is TGTGCCAGCAGACCCCGAGGCAGGCCAACTAATGAAAAACTGTTTTTT. This sequence encodes CASRPRGRPTNEKLFF.

The chain links TRBV5-1 to TRBJ2-3, with 10 nucleotides matching TRBD1. This CDR3 region has 15 residues. In germline, CDR1 is SGHRS, CDR2 YFSETQ. The J segment lost 3 bases and the V segment lost 0 bases, leaving 1 base of the junction unmatched. The CDR3 loop is CASSLGQGATDTQYF. In nucleotides, the CDR3 is TGCGCCAGCAGCTTGGGACAGGGGGCTACAGATACGCAGTATTTT. Full variable domain (outside the CDR3, taken from reference TRBV5-1 and TRBJ2-3): KAGVTQTPRYLIKTRGQQVTLSCSPISGHRSVSWYQQTPGQGLQFLFEYFSETQRNKGNFPGRFSGRQFSNSRSEMNVSTLELGDSALYLCASSLGQGATDTQYFGPGTRLTVL.

The chain uses TRBV6-2 or TRBV6-3 and TRBJ2-6; 8 nucleotides align to TRBD1. The CDR3 sequence is 19 residues long. The ends lost 2 bases at V and 0 bases at J; junction bases unmatched: 9. In germline, CDR1 is MNHEY, CDR2 SVGEGT. This CDR3 reads CASSYPGQGTSSGANVLTF. CDR3 DNA: TGTGCCAGCAGTTACCCCGGACAGGGAACGTCCTCTGGGGCCAACGTCCTGACTTTC.

This clonotype appeared a few times. The J gene is TRBJ2-4, the V gene TRBV5-1; D gene uncertain. The length of the CDR3 is 15 residues. Trimming took off 0 bases at V and 0 bases at J, with 7 bases between the two ends. The germline gives CDR1 SGHRS, CDR2 YFSETQ. CDR3 bases: TGCGCCAGCAGCTTGGGACTCCTAGCCAAAAACATTCAGTACTTC. Encoded protein: CASSLGLLAKNIQYF.

This clonotype was counted between two and nine times. The chain recombines TRBV2 with TRBJ1-1; no reliable D call. The germline V gene encodes CDR1 SNHLY and CDR2 FYNNEI. This CDR3 comprises 12 residues. Between the trimmed V and J ends, which lost 4 bases and 4 bases, there was a span of 7 bases. The CDR3 is CASSVFRTEAFF. Here the CDR3 DNA reads TGTGCCAGCAGTGTGTTCCGCACTGAAGCTTTCTTT. Complete variable domain (other parts from reference TRBV2 and TRBJ1-1): EPEVTQTPSHQVTQMGQEVILRCVPISNHLYFYWYRQILGQKVEFLVSFYNNEISEKSEIFDDQFSVERPDGSNFTLKIRSTKLEDSAMYFCASSVFRTEAFFGQGTRLTVV.

This sequence joins TRBV6-1 and TRBJ1-1, with D uncertain. V lost 4 bases and J 0 bases, leaving 12 bases between the germline ends. The CDR3 contains 15 residues. Germline CDR1 reads MNHNS; CDR2 reads SASEGT. CDR3 nucleotide sequence: TGTGCCAGCAGTGGAGGATTTTCGATGAACACTGAAGCTTTCTTT. Protein: CASSGGFSMNTEAFF.

The rearrangement links TRBV28 to TRBJ1-5, with D possibly matching TRBD1 (6 bases). The germline gives CDR1 MDHEN, CDR2 SYDVKM. The V and J ends lost 5 bases and 6 bases respectively, with 8 bases between them. CDR3 size: 12 residues. CDR3 sequence reads: CASSRRGQPQHF. The CDR3 DNA is TGTGCCAGCAGTCGCAGGGGTCAGCCCCAGCATTTT.

To note about this clonotype: One end of the junction does not line up with germline, which may come from a read error. The CDR3: CASSAGTKLQETQSF. In DNA, the CDR3 is TGTGCCAGCAGTGCCGGGACTAAACTCCAAGAGACCCAGTCCTTC. The genes are TRBV28 and TRBJ2-5; 7 bases line up with TRBD2. There are 15 residues in the CDR3. Germline V gene sequence: CDR1 MDHEN, CDR2 SYDVKM.

This clonotype was seen only a few times. V usage is TRBV5-1 and J usage is TRBJ1-4; the D gene is possibly TRBD1 (5 bases). CDR3 length: 15 amino acids. V gave up 1 base and J gave up 3 bases, with 10 bases separating them. The germline CDR1 and CDR2 sequences are SGHRS and YFSETQ. CDR3 sequence (DNA): TGCGCCAGCAGCTTGCTTGGGGCTCCTAATGAAAAACTGTTTTTT. Translation gives CASSLLGAPNEKLFF.

The chain couples TRBV28 to TRBJ1-5, with TRBD1 matching 7 bases. The CDR3 length is 19 residues. The J segment lost 0 bases and the V segment lost 4 bases, leaving 15 bases of the junction unmatched. Germline V gene lookup returns CDR1 MDHEN and CDR2 SYDVKM. CDR3 sequence reads: CASSSPTRDRIYSNQPQHF. In nucleotides, the CDR3 is TGTGCCAGCAGTTCCCCAACTCGGGACAGAATATATAGCAATCAGCCCCAGCATTTT.

The chain joins TRBV29-1 to TRBJ2-3; D call uncertain. CDR3 length: 12 amino acids. V lost 4 bases and J lost 4, with 9 bases in between. Germline V gene data show CDR1 as SQVTM and CDR2 as ANQGSEA. The CDR3 reads CSVVQRADTQYF. Written as DNA, the CDR3 is TGCAGCGTTGTACAAAGGGCAGATACGCAGTATTTT.

The chain carries TRBV7-9 and TRBJ2-3; 8 bases match TRBD2. Germline loops: CDR1 SEHNR, CDR2 FQNEAQ (reference sequence). V shed 5 bases and J 3 bases; nucleotides not matched to a gene: 1. The CDR3 has 13 amino acids. In nucleotides, the CDR3 is TGTGCCAGCAGCCCGGGAGGGACAGATACGCAGTATTTT. Translation: CASSPGGTDTQYF.